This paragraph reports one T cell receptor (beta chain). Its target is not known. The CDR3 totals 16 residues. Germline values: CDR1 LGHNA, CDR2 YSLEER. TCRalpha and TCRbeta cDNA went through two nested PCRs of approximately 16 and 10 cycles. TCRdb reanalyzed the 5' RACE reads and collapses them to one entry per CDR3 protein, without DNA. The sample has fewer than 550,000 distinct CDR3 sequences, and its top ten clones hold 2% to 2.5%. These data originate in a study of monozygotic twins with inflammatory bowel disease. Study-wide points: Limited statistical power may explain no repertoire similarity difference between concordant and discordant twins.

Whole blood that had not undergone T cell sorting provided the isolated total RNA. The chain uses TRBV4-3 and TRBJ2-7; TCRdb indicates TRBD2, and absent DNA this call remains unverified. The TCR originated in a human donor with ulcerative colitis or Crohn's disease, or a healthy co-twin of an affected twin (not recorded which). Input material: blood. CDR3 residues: CASSQERNSGTHEQYF.